The sequence of this T cell receptor beta chain was determined in a study of blood T cells in healthy people across ages. Points from the study as a whole: Any changes in expanded clonotypes were possibly confounded, as donor CMV status remained unknown.

The extraction recovered at least 5.5 micrograms of total RNA per sample. This clonotype was counted between two and nine times. Antigen: not known. It was with a sample-barcoded 5' primer and a J-beta primer mix that a second PCR of roughly 6 to 12 cycles was run. TCRdb independently ran MiXCR on the 5' RACE reads; one entry per CDR3 protein. The table lists roughly 2 million distinct CDR3 sequences, roughly 52% of them singletons. Sequencing was performed on blood. This clonotype was sampled from a middle-aged woman in good health.

CDR3 residues: CATSEPGQGNGYTF. CDR3 sequence (DNA): TGTGCCACCAGTGAGCCGGGACAGGGGAATGGCTACACCTTC. The genes are TRBV24-1 and TRBJ1-2; 10 bases are shared with TRBD1. The germline V gene has CDR1 KGHDR and CDR2 SFDVKD. The CDR3 has 14 amino acids. The junction had 4 bases not matched to a gene; V was cut back by 4 bases and J by 6 bases.